These 32 T cell receptor beta chains share one sample of origin, sequenced in a study of shared clonotypes between healthy human individuals. The method was immunoSEQ multiplex PCR; TCRdb's version includes in-frame clones alone and lacks a portion of them. The data contain 2,500,000 or so clones, approximately 94% of them seen just once; the ten biggest clones take up 0.36%. The sequenced sample consisted of naive CD4+ T cells from PBMCs. Subset specified: CD45RA+ positively selected. These receptors were collected from a young man in good health. Some clones in this sample may be carry-over from other donors' samples.

The rearrangement uses TRBV5-1 and TRBJ1-4; 7 bases fit TRBD1. This CDR3 is built from 14 residues. V lost 3 bases, J lost 10 bases, and 9 bases stayed unmatched. Germline V lookup: CDR1 SGHRS, CDR2 YFSETQ. In nucleotides, the CDR3 is TGCGCCAGCAGCTCTTACAGGGGCACCGGAAAACTGTTTTTT. It encodes CASSSYRGTGKLFF.

The rearrangement uses TRBV28 and TRBJ2-1; TRBD2 aligns across 12 bases. V was pared by 5 bases and J by 5 bases, with 13 bases of the junction left unmatched. The V gene's germline CDR1 is MDHEN and CDR2 SYDVKM. The CDR3 consists of 18 residues. CDR3 DNA: TGTGCCAGCAGTATATACGGGGCTAGCGGGAGGGCTCACAATGAGCAGTTCTTC. It encodes CASSIYGASGRAHNEQFF.

The V and J genes are TRBV4-1 and TRBJ2-7; the D call may be TRBD1 or TRBD2 (5 bases each). Between the trimmed V and J ends, which lost 3 bases and 2 bases, there was a span of 14 bases. The CDR3 loop spans 15 amino acids. CDR1 is MGHRA and CDR2 is YSYEKL in the germline V gene. The CDR3 DNA reads TGCGCCAGCAGCCATTTGGCCGGGGCCGCCTACGAGCAGTACTTC. Its translation: CASSHLAGAAYEQYF.

The chain links TRBV7-7 to TRBJ2-5; D perhaps matches TRBD1 (5 bases). CDR3 size: 15 residues. Germline CDR1 reads SSHAT; CDR2 reads FNYEAQ (reference sequence). V was pared by 3 bases and J by 5 bases, with 16 bases between. CDR3 protein: CASSFSLRAEETQYF. The CDR3 DNA follows: TGTGCCAGCAGCTTCAGTCTCAGGGCCGAGGAGACCCAGTACTTC.

This clone was seen only once. V gene TRBV5-8 combines with J gene TRBJ1-1; D call uncertain. The CDR3 is 14 amino acids. In germline, CDR1 is SGHTS, CDR2 YDEGEE. V dropped 4 bases and J dropped 4 bases, with 14 bases sitting between them. Here the CDR3 reads CASSLGRVSTEAFF. As DNA, the CDR3 is TGTGCCAGCAGCCTGGGGAGGGTCTCCACTGAAGCTTTCTTT. The whole variable domain, remainder taken from reference TRBV5-8 and TRBJ1-1, is EAGVTQSPTHLIKTRGQQATLRCSPISGHTSVYWYQQALGLGLQFLLWYDEGEERNRGNFPPRFSGRQFPNYSSELNVNALELEDSALYLCASSLGRVSTEAFFGQGTRLTVV.

The chain uses TRBV5-8 and TRBJ1-2; D is unresolved. Between the trimmed V and J ends, which lost 2 bases and 1 base, there was a span of 9 bases. Germline V gene sequence: CDR1 SGHTS, CDR2 YDEGEE. The CDR3 covers 14 residues. The CDR3, as DNA: TGTGCCAGCAGCTTCCAGTTTCTTAACTATGGCTACACCTTC. Its protein product is CASSFQFLNYGYTF.

This clone occurred once. The same CDR3 can be traced to other DNA sequences in this sample. This chain connects TRBV27 to TRBJ2-1; either TRBD1 or TRBD2 may fit D (6 bases each). Germline V gene sequence: CDR1 MNHEY, CDR2 SMNVEV (reference sequence). The CDR3 has 11 amino acids. V lost 3 bases to trimming and J lost 13 bases, with 10 bases between them. The CDR3 region has the DNA TGTGCCAGCAGTTTGAGGGGGGTTCAGTTCTTC. This encodes CASSLRGVQFF.

The chain employs TRBV6-5 and TRBJ1-5; the D gene is possibly TRBD1 (6 bases). The CDR3 contains 15 residues. The germline V and J ends were trimmed by 6 bases and 2 bases, with 14 bases remaining between them. The V gene's germline CDR1 is MNHEY and CDR2 SVGAGI. In nucleotides, the CDR3 is TGTGCCAGCAGCATCAGGGGAGCGGGCAATCAGCCCCAGCATTTT. Amino acid sequence: CASSIRGAGNQPQHF.

The chain joins TRBV5-6 to TRBJ2-5, with D perhaps TRBD2 (5 bases). V gave up 6 bases and J gave up 5 bases, with 14 bases separating them. The CDR3 loop spans 13 amino acids. Germline loops: CDR1 SGHDT, CDR2 YYEEEE. CDR3 sequence (DNA): TGTGCCAGCAAGCGGACGGCCAGGGAGACCCAGTACTTC. It specifies CASKRTARETQYF.

The chain carries TRBV9 and TRBJ2-2; no reliable D call. Looked up from germline, CDR1 is SGDLS and CDR2 is YYNGEE. The CDR3 runs to 16 residues. Trimming cost V 3 bases and J 2 bases, with 14 bases left between them. CDR3 DNA: TGTGCCAGCAGCGCGAGCCTACTACAAAACACCGGGGAGCTGTTTTTT. Translating it yields CASSASLLQNTGELFF.

CDR3 sequence: CASSAILRSEQYF. CDR3 sequence (DNA): TGTGCCAGCAGTGCCATTCTCAGGTCAGAGCAGTACTTC. The rearrangement joins TRBV6-1 to TRBJ2-7, with D uncertain. V was shortened by 4 bases and J by 7 bases, with 14 bases between the two germline ends. The germline V gene encodes CDR1 MNHNS and CDR2 SASEGT. The CDR3 is 13 amino acids.

The genes are TRBV6-6 and TRBJ1-5; 8 bases are a match to TRBD1. In germline, CDR1 is MNHNY, CDR2 SVGAGI (reference sequence). This CDR3 is built from 16 residues. The junction had 6 bases not matched to a gene; V was cut back by 0 bases and J by 5 bases. The CDR3 region has the DNA TGTGCCAGCAGTTACTCAGGGGACAGGACCTATCAGCCCCAGCATTTT. It encodes CASSYSGDRTYQPQHF.

Turning to this clone: The same CDR3 also results from other DNA sequences found in this sample. This chain links TRBV30 with TRBJ1-2, with D possibly being TRBD1 (6 bases). Trimming shortened V by 5 bases and J by 2 bases, and 12 bases separated the two germline ends. CDR3 length: 13 amino acids. Germline V gene data show CDR1 as GTSNPN and CDR2 as SVGIG (reference sequence). This chain's CDR3 is CAWSQGANYGYTF. For the CDR3, the DNA is TGTGCCTGGTCACAGGGTGCAAACTATGGCTACACCTTC.

This sequence joins TRBV11-1 and TRBJ2-1; possibly TRBD1 or TRBD2 for D (5 bases each). CDR3 size: 13 residues. From germline, CDR1 is SGHAT and CDR2 FQDESV (reference sequence). The ends were cut back, 4 bases at V and 5 bases at J, with 9 bases in the middle. CDR3 in DNA: TGTGCCAGCAGCTACGGGGCGAACAATGAGCAGTTCTTC. Translated: CASSYGANNEQFF.

The chain's CDR3 is CASSLAAGAAYNEQFF. DNA for the CDR3: TGTGCCAGCAGCTTAGCAGCGGGAGCGGCCTACAATGAGCAGTTCTTC. The chain is built from TRBV7-2 and TRBJ2-1, with 8 bases fitting TRBD2. There are 16 residues in the CDR3. V lost 0 bases, J lost 2 bases, and 3 bases stayed unmatched. The V gene's germline CDR1 is SGHTA and CDR2 FQGNSA.

The J gene is TRBJ2-1, the V gene TRBV4-1; D may be TRBD2 (6 bases). V was pared by 0 bases and J by 7 bases, with 16 bases between. Per the germline V gene, CDR1 is MGHRA and CDR2 is YSYEKL. The length of the CDR3 is 16 residues. The chain's CDR3 is CASSQDEWRESNEQFF. In nucleotides, the CDR3 is TGCGCCAGCAGCCAAGATGAATGGCGGGAATCTAATGAGCAGTTCTTC.

The rearrangement joins TRBV5-4 to TRBJ1-1; D uncertain. Germline CDR1 SGHNT, CDR2 YYREEE (reference sequence). The CDR3 is 15 amino acids. The V end lost 1 base, the J end lost 2 bases, and 12 bases lay between the germline ends. DNA for the CDR3: TGTGCCAGCAGCTTGAGCCCGGGGAGTAACACTGAAGCTTTCTTT. This translates into CASSLSPGSNTEAFF.

The J gene is TRBJ2-5, the V gene TRBV28; D may correspond to TRBD1 or TRBD2 (6 bases each). The CDR3 loop spans 14 amino acids. Germline V gene sequence: CDR1 MDHEN, CDR2 SYDVKM. Trimming took 6 bases from V and 0 from J, leaving 11 bases between them. The CDR3 spells CASRTRGNQETQYF. The CDR3, as DNA: TGTGCCAGCAGGACTAGGGGGAACCAAGAGACCCAGTACTTC.

The chain links TRBV2 to TRBJ2-2, with 10 positions matching TRBD1. The V and J ends lost 6 bases and 4 bases, in that order; junction bases with no gene match: 5. This CDR3 is 15 amino acids long. CDR1 and CDR2 (germline): SNHLY, FYNNEI. CDR3 nucleotide sequence: TGTGCCAGCAGCCTGGGACAGGGGCCCACCGGGGAGCTGTTTTTT. This translates into CASSLGQGPTGELFF.

V is TRBV5-1 and J is TRBJ1-1, with a tentative D call TRBD1 (6 bases). V was cut by 6 bases and J by 4 bases, with 28 bases left in between. This CDR3 has 18 residues. Per germline, CDR1 SGHRS and CDR2 YFSETQ. This CDR3 is CASTRVRGATQPSTEAFF. CDR3 sequence (DNA): TGCGCCAGCACCAGGGTCCGGGGGGCAACTCAACCGAGCACTGAAGCTTTCTTT.

The count of this clone is one. The chain is built from TRBV5-1 and TRBJ2-2; TRBD1 matches at 10 bases. With V trimmed by 4 bases and J by 6 bases, 9 bases remained unmatched. The CDR3 has 16 residues. Germline values: CDR1 SGHRS, CDR2 YFSETQ. CDR3 bases: TGCGCCAGCAGCCCCGGAGACAGGGGGCGCGCCGGGGAGCTGTTTTTT. Translating gives CASSPGDRGRAGELFF.

The V and J genes are TRBV28 and TRBJ1-2; D gene uncertain. The CDR3 consists of 13 residues. V shed 3 bases and J shed 8 bases, with 13 bases lying between them. Germline values: CDR1 MDHEN, CDR2 SYDVKM. The CDR3 spells CASSLAAYVGYTF. The CDR3 DNA sequence: TGTGCCAGCAGTTTGGCGGCGTATGTAGGCTACACCTTC.

The chain employs TRBV5-5 and TRBJ2-3, with TRBD2 identical over 12 bases. V trimming: 6 bases; J trimming: 5 bases; junction bases outside the gene matches: 4. The CDR3 runs to 14 residues. In germline, CDR1 is SGHKS, CDR2 YYEKEE (reference sequence). The CDR3 DNA is TGTGCCAGCATTGCACTAGCGGGAGGAGATACGCAGTATTTT. It encodes CASIALAGGDTQYF.

The V gene is TRBV7-3, the J gene TRBJ1-6; no definite D call. The CDR3 loop spans 13 amino acids. The germline gives CDR1 SGHTA, CDR2 FQGTGA. V lost 2 bases to trimming and J lost 9 bases, with 8 bases between them. Here the CDR3 reads CASSLEVGSPLHF. CDR3 DNA sequence: TGTGCCAGCAGCTTAGAGGTCGGTTCACCCCTCCACTTT.

The chain couples TRBV5-1 to TRBJ2-7; D gene unclear. Deletions cut 2 bases from V and 3 bases from J, with 9 bases between. Germline V CDR1 and CDR2: SGHRS, YFSETQ. The CDR3 runs 13 residues. CDR3 residues: CASSFSLLYEQYF. The CDR3 DNA reads TGCGCCAGCAGCTTCAGCCTTCTCTACGAGCAGTACTTC.

The table lists this clone with a count of one. The gene calls are TRBV18 and TRBJ2-7; 7 bases align to TRBD2. This CDR3 is built from 14 residues. Trimming took 1 base from V and 3 from J; bases not matched to a gene: 3. CDR1 KGHSH and CDR2 LQKENI come from the germline V gene. CDR3 sequence reads: CASSPQGTIYEQYF. The CDR3 coding sequence is TGTGCCAGCTCACCACAGGGGACTATCTACGAGCAGTACTTC.

This chain connects TRBV18 to TRBJ2-3; the match to TRBD2 covers 11 bases. Germline values: CDR1 KGHSH, CDR2 LQKENI. V lost 1 base, J lost 5 bases, and 8 bases stayed unmatched. The CDR3 extends over 17 amino acids. Here the CDR3 DNA reads TGTGCCAGCTCACCACTTTCGCTAGCGGGAGGAGGAGATACGCAGTATTTT. Residues: CASSPLSLAGGGDTQYF.

This chain uses TRBV21-1 with TRBJ1-5. TRBV21-1 constitutes a pseudogene. The CDR3 has 19 residues. The CDR3 spells CASSKETRRNGRANQPQHF. The DNA for the CDR3 is TGTGCCAGCAGCAAAGAAACTAGACGGAACGGACGAGCTAATCAGCCCCAGCATTTT.

The rearrangement uses TRBV5-1 and TRBJ2-5; D is unresolved. CDR1 is SGHRS and CDR2 is YFSETQ in the germline V gene. The CDR3 spans 14 residues. Trimming left V 4 bases short and J 5 bases short, with 15 bases between. CDR3 sequence reads: CASSPSPSRETQYF. The CDR3, as DNA: TGCGCCAGCAGCCCCTCACCTTCCAGGGAGACCCAGTACTTC.

The rearrangement links TRBV7-7 to TRBJ2-3; 11 bases fit TRBD2. The CDR3 contains 17 residues. Germline V gene lookup returns CDR1 SSHAT and CDR2 FNYEAQ (reference sequence). The J segment lost 6 bases and the V segment lost 5 bases, leaving 13 bases of the junction unmatched. CDR3 coding DNA: TGTGCCAGCAGCAAAGGACTAGCGGGCCCGTACGAGGATACGCAGTATTTT. This codes for CASSKGLAGPYEDTQYF.

The chain joins TRBV5-1 to TRBJ2-1, with 8 bases that match TRBD2. V shed 5 bases and J 8 bases; nucleotides not matched to a gene: 6. There are 13 residues in the CDR3. Germline V gives CDR1 SGHRS, CDR2 YFSETQ. The CDR3 region is CASRSGSTHEQFF. The CDR3 nucleotides read TGCGCCAGCAGGAGCGGGAGTACCCATGAGCAGTTCTTC.

This clone was seen a few times. The J gene is TRBJ2-4, the V gene TRBV30; D is uncertain. The germline gives CDR1 GTSNPN, CDR2 SVGIG (reference sequence). Trimming left V 5 bases short and J 15 bases short, with 17 bases between. The CDR3 has 11 amino acids. CDR3 sequence: CAWGAWAYVYF. The CDR3 DNA reads TGTGCCTGGGGTGCGTGGGCCTATGTGTACTTC.